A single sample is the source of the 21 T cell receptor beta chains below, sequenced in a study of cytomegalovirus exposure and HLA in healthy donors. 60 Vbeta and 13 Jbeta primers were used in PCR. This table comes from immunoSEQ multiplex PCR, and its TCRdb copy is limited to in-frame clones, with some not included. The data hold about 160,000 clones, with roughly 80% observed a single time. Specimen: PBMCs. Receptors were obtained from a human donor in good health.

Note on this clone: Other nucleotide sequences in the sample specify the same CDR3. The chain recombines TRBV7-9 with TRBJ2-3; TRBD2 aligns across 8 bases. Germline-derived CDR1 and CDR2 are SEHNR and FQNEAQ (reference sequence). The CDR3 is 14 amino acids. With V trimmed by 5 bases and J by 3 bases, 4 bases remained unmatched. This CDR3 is CASSRSGGTDTQYF. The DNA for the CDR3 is TGTGCCAGCAGCAGGAGCGGGGGAACAGATACGCAGTATTTT.

CDR3 sequence: CASRLRGVFDGYTF. The CDR3 DNA reads TGTGCCAGCAGACTCAGGGGGGTGTTTGATGGCTACACCTTC. This sequence joins TRBV6-1 and TRBJ1-2; 7 nucleotides agree with TRBD1. Unmatched junction bases numbered 10, after V lost 6 bases and J lost 6 bases. Germline CDR1 is MNHNS and CDR2 is SASEGT. The CDR3 sequence is 14 residues long.

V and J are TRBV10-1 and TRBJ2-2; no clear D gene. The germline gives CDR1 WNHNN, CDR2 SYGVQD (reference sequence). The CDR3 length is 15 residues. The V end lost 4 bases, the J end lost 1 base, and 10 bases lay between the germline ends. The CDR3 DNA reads TGCGCCAGCAGTGGAGGAGCAGAGAACACCGGGGAGCTGTTTTTT. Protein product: CASSGGAENTGELFF.

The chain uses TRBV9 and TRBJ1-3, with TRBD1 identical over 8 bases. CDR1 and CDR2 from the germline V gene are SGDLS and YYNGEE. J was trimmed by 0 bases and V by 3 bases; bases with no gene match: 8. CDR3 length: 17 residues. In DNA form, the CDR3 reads TGTGCCAGCAGCGAGACGGACAGGGATCGCTCTGGAAACACCATATATTTT. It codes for CASSETDRDRSGNTIYF.

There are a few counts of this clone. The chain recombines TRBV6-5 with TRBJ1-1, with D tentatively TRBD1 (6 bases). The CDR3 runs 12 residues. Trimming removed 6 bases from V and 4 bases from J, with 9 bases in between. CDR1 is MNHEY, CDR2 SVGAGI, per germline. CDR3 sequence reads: CASRLGATEAFF. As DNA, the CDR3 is TGTGCCAGCAGGCTGGGGGCCACTGAAGCTTTCTTT.

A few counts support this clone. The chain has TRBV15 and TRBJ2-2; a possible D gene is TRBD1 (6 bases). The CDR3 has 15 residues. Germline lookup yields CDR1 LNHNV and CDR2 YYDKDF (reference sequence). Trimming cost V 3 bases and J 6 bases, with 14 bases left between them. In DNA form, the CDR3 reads TGTGCCACCAGCAGTCAGGACAGCTCGGCCGGGGAGCTGTTTTTT. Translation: CATSSQDSSAGELFF.

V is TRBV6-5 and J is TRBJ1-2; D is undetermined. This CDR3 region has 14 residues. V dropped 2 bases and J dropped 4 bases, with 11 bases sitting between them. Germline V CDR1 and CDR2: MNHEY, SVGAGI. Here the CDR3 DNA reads TGTGCCAGCAGTTACCTAGAGGGATCCTATGGCTACACCTTC. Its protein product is CASSYLEGSYGYTF.

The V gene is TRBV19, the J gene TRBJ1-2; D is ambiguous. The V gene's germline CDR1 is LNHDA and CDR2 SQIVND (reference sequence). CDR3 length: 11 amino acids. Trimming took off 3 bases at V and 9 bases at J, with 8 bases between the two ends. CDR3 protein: CASSIGDRYTF. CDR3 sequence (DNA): TGTGCCAGTAGTATCGGGGATCGCTACACCTTC.

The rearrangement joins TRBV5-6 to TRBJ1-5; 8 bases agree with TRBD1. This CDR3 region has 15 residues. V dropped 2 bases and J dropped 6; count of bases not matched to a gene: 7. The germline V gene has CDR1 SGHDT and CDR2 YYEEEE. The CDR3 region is CASSFAGTGIQPQHF. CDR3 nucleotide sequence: TGTGCCAGCAGCTTCGCCGGGACAGGTATTCAGCCCCAGCATTTT.

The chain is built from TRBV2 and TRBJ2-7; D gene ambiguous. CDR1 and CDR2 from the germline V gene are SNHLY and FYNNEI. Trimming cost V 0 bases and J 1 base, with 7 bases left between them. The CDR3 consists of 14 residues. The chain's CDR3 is CASSEAERSYEQYF. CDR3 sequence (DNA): TGTGCCAGCAGTGAAGCCGAGCGTTCCTACGAGCAGTACTTC.

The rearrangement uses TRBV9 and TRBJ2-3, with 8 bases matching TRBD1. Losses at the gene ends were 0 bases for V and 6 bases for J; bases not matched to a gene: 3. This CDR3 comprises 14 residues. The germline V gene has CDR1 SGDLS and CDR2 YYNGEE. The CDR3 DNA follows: TGTGCCAGCAGCGTAGGGACAGGGAGGGATACGCAGTATTTT. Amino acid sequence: CASSVGTGRDTQYF. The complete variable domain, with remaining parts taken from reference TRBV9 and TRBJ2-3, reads DSGVTQTPKHLITATGQRVTLRCSPRSGDLSVYWYQQSLDQGLQFLIQYYNGEERAKGNILERFSAQQFPDLHSELNLSSLELGDSALYFCASSVGTGRDTQYFGPGTRLTVL.

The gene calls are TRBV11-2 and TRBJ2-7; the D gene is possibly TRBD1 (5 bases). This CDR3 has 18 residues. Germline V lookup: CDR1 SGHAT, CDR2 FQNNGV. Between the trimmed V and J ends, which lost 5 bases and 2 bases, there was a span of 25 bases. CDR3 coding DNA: TGTGCCAGCAGCCTCCTTCCACCCAGGGAACACCCTACCTACGAGCAGTACTTC. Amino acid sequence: CASSLLPPREHPTYEQYF.

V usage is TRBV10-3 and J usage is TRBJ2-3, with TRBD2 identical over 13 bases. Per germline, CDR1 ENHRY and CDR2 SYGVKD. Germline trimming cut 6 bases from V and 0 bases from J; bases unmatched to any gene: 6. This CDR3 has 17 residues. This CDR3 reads CAIRGTSGEPSTDTQYF. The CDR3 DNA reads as TGTGCCATCAGGGGGACTAGCGGGGAACCTAGCACAGATACGCAGTATTTT.

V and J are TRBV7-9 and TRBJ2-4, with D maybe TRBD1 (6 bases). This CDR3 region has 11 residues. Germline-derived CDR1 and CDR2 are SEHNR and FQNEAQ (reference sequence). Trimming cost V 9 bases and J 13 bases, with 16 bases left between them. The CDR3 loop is CARLTGRAQYF. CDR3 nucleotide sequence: TGTGCCAGATTGACAGGCCGCGCCCAGTACTTC.

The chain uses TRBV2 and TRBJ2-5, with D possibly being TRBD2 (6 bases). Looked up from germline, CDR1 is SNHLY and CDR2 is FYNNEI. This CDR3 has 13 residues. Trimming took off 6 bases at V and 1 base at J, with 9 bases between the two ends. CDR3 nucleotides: TGTGCCAGCAGGGGGACTCTCCAAGAGACCCAGTACTTC. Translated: CASRGTLQETQYF.

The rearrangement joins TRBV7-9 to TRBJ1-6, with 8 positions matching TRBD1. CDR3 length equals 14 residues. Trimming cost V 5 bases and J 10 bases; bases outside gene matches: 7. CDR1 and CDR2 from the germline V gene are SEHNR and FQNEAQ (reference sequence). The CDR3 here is CASSLQGVASPLHF. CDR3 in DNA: TGTGCCAGCAGCCTACAGGGGGTCGCCTCACCCCTCCACTTT.

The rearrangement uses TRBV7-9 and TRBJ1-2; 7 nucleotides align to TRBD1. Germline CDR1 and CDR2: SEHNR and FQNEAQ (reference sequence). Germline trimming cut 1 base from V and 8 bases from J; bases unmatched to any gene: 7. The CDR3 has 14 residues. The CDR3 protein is CASSLETGLGGYTF. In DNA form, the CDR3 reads TGTGCCAGCAGCTTAGAGACAGGGCTTGGAGGCTACACCTTC. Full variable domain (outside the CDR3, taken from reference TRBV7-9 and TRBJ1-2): DTGVSQNPRHKITKRGQNVTFRCDPISEHNRLYWYRQTLGQGPEFLTYFQNEAQLEKSRLLSDRFSAERPKGSFSTLEIQRTEQGDSAMYLCASSLETGLGGYTFGSGTRLTVV.

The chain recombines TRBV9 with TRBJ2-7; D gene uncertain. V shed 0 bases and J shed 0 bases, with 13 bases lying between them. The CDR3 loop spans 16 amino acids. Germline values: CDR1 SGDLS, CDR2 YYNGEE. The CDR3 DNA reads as TGTGCCAGCAGCGTAGCTCGGCAGGCCCCCTCCTACGAGCAGTACTTC. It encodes CASSVARQAPSYEQYF. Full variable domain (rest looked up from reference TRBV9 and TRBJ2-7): DSGVTQTPKHLITATGQRVTLRCSPRSGDLSVYWYQQSLDQGLQFLIQYYNGEERAKGNILERFSAQQFPDLHSELNLSSLELGDSALYFCASSVARQAPSYEQYFGPGTRLTVT.

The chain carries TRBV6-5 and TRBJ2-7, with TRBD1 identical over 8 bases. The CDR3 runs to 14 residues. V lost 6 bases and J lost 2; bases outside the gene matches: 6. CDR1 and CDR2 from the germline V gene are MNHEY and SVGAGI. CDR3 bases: TGTGCCAGCAGGGGGGACAGGAGAACCTACGAGCAGTACTTC. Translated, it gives CASRGDRRTYEQYF.

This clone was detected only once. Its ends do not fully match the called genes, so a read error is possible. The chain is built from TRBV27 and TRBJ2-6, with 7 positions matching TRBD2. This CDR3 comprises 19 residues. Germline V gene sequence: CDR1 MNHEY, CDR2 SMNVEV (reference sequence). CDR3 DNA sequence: TGTGCCAGCAGTTTATCAAGGGACTACCTCGTCTCTGAGGCCAACGTCCTGACTTTC. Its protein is CASSLSRDYLVSEANVLTF. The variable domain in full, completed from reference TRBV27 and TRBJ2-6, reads EAQVTQNPRYLITVTGKKLTVTCSQNMNHEYMSWYRQDPGLGLRQIYYSMNVEVTDKGDVPEGYKVSRKEKRNFPLILESPSPNQTSLYFCASSLSRDYLVSEANVLTFGAGSRLTVL.

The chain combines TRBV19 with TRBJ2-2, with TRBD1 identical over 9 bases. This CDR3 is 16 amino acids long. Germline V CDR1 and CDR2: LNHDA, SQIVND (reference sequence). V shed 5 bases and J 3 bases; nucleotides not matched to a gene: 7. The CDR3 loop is CASSAEQGAYTGELFF. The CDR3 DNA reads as TGTGCCAGTAGTGCCGAACAGGGGGCGTACACCGGGGAGCTGTTTTTT.